This TCR beta chain stems from a study of brain T cells in children with intractable seizures. Study-wide findings and caveats: Top 50 brain clonotypes included both public and private clones.

The table lists this clone with a count of one. Its matching antigen is unknown. Surgery cases with the highest brain T cell transcript signatures were chosen for sequencing. Only in-frame clones appear in the TCRdb table, and some are missing; sequencing was by immunoSEQ multiplex PCR. The sample contains around 9,000 clones, less than 70% of which appear only once. Trimming removed 3 bases from V and 8 bases from J; junction bases left unmatched: 11. Per germline, CDR1 SEHNR and CDR2 FQNEAQ (reference sequence). The CDR3 is 16 residues long. This receptor was taken from a girl aged 2 to 9 with tuberous sclerosis and intractable seizures. This chain connects TRBV7-9 to TRBJ2-1; TRBD2 aligns across 9 bases. This sample comprised resected brain tissue, obtained at surgery. The CDR3: CASSFRAGGSIHEQFF. Here the CDR3 DNA reads TGTGCCAGCAGCTTTCGAGCGGGGGGTTCTATCCATGAGCAGTTCTTC.